These T cell receptor beta chains were read from a single sample in a study of blood T cells in healthy people across ages. MiXCR, applied by TCRdb to the 5' RACE reads, yields one record per CDR3 protein. Of about 900,000 distinct CDR3 sequences listed, under 80% are singletons. What was sequenced was blood. All receptors derive from a young man in good health. Both conserved end residues are part of each CDR3. D genes are given only for firm matches. Size values are once, few and many counts, or a class for expanded clones, and some rows have none.

-	TRBV6-2/TRBV6-3	few	TRBJ2-1	TGTGCCAGCATCCGGGGCACCACACCCCATGAGCAGTTCTTC	CASIRGTTPHEQFF
-	TRBV11-1	few	TRBJ2-7	TGTGCCAGCAGCTTAGAATCGGGGATCCCCTACGAGCAGTACTTC	CASSLESGIPYEQYF
-	TRBV20-1	-	TRBJ1-6	TGCAGTGCTAGTTTGGGGATGCCTGATTCACCCCTCCACTTT	CSASLGMPDSPLHF
TRBD2	TRBV27	-	TRBJ2-5	TGTGCCAGCAGTTCTCACCTAGCGGGGGCAGGTGAGACCCAGTACTTC	CASSSHLAGAGETQYF
TRBD2	TRBV4-1	-	TRBJ2-3	TGCGCCAGCAGCCAAGGACTAGCGGGGGGTCTAGATACGCAGTATTTT	CASSQGLAGGLDTQYF
-	TRBV18	-	TRBJ2-7	TGTGCCAGCTCATCGTCCCGGGACTCGGGAAACGAGCAGTACTTC	CASSSSRDSGNEQYF
-	TRBV6-5	few	TRBJ2-5	TGTGCCAGCACAGGGTCTCAAGAGACCCAGTACTTC	CASTGSQETQYF
TRBD2	TRBV4-1	-	TRBJ2-7	TGCGCCAGCAGCCTAGCCCCTAGCGGGGAAATTTACGAGCAGTACTTC	CASSLAPSGEIYEQYF
-	TRBV29-1	-	TRBJ1-5	TGCAGCGTTGAACGGCGCAGTAGCAGTCAGCCCCAGCATTTT	CSVERRSSSQPQHF
TRBD1	TRBV11-1	once	TRBJ2-4	TGTGCCAGCAGGCCGACAGGGTCGGACAAAAACATTCAGTACTTC	CASRPTGSDKNIQYF
-	TRBV7-2	-	TRBJ1-5	TGTGCCAGCAGCGAAGCAGGATATAGCAATCAGCCCCAGCATTTT	CASSEAGYSNQPQHF
TRBD1	TRBV6-2/TRBV6-3	-	TRBJ2-5	TGTGCCAGCAGCCAGGGACAGGAGGTGGAGACCCAGTACTTC	CASSQGQEVETQYF
-	TRBV6-5	-	TRBJ2-4	TGTGCCAGCAGTCCCCGGGACGGGCAAAACATTCAGTACTTC	CASSPRDGQNIQYF
-	TRBV12-3/TRBV12-4	-	TRBJ2-1	TGTGCCAGCAGTTATGGGACACGTCCCCTAGTCTACCTCTACAATGAGCAGTTCTTC	CASSYGTRPLVYLYNEQFF
-	TRBV15	-	TRBJ2-1	TGTGCCACCAGCAGAGACAGGGAAGGCAATGAGCAGTTCTTC	CATSRDREGNEQFF
-	TRBV7-2	few	TRBJ2-1	TGTGCCAGCAGCTGGACCCAAAGTGAGCAGTTCTTC	CASSWTQSEQFF
TRBD1	TRBV2	few	TRBJ1-2	TGTGCCAGCAGTGAAGTTGGGGGACAGGGTCCCCTCTATGGCTACACCTTC	CASSEVGGQGPLYGYTF
TRBD2	TRBV3-1	many	TRBJ2-5	TGTGCCAGCAGCCAAGAGATCCTAGCGGGGGGGAGAGAGACCCAGTACTTC	CASSQEILAGGRETQYF
-	TRBV7-9	-	TRBJ2-7	TGTGCCGGCAGCCCCCGTTACGAGGACTACGAGCAGTACTTC	CAGSPRYEDYEQYF
-	TRBV27	-	TRBJ2-2	TGTGCCAGCAGTTCCACCCACAGGGACTTCACCGGGGAGCTGTTTTTT	CASSSTHRDFTGELFF
-	TRBV6-2/TRBV6-3	-	TRBJ2-7	TGTGCCAGCAGTTACTCGAACGCCGAGCAGTACTTC	CASSYSNAEQYF
-	TRBV29-1	-	TRBJ2-3	TGCAGCGTTGATGGGGGTACCTCTAGCACAGATACGCAGTATTTT	CSVDGGTSSTDTQYF
-	TRBV2	few	TRBJ1-6	TGTGCCAGCAGACAGTCCTATAATTCACCCCTCCACTTT	CASRQSYNSPLHF
-	TRBV27	-	TRBJ2-3	TGTGCCAGCAGTTTAGGGCACTCAGGAGATACGCAGTATTTT	CASSLGHSGDTQYF
-	TRBV12-3/TRBV12-4	few	TRBJ1-2	TGTGCCAGCAGTCAAGAATGGGAATTCTATGGCTACACCTTC	CASSQEWEFYGYTF
-	TRBV4-2	-	TRBJ1-4	TGTGCCAGCAGCCAAGATAGCAGTGAAAAACTGTTTTTT	CASSQDSSEKLFF
-	TRBV5-1	-	TRBJ2-7	-	CASSFGPGSLEQYF
-	TRBV7-9	-	TRBJ1-2	TGTGCAAGCAGCCCAGACTCAGGGCACGACACCTTC	CASSPDSGHDTF
-	TRBV7-2	few	TRBJ1-5	TGTGCCAGCAGCTTAGGGGCAGGTAGCAATCAGCCCCAGCATTTT	CASSLGAGSNQPQHF
-	TRBV27	-	TRBJ2-3	TGTGCCAGCAGTCAACCCACAGATACGCAGTATTTT	CASSQPTDTQYF
-	TRBV12-3/TRBV12-4	few	TRBJ2-1	TGTGCCAGCAGCCAAACCCCCGCTGGGGGCAATGAGCAGTTCTTC	CASSQTPAGGNEQFF
TRBD2	TRBV4-1	-	TRBJ2-5	TGCGCCAGCAGCCAGAGTCCACTAGCGGGGATTAAGGAGACCCAGTACTTC	CASSQSPLAGIKETQYF
TRBD2	TRBV7-2	-	TRBJ2-3	TGTGCCAGCAGCTTGGGACGGGGGGGCCCTTCCCTGAGCACAGATACGCAGTATTTT	CASSLGRGGPSLSTDTQYF
-	TRBV6-2/TRBV6-3	-	TRBJ2-7	TGTGCCAGCAGCCCCGCGGAGGAGGTTCGCGAGCAGTACTTC	CASSPAEEVREQYF
-	TRBV6-5	few	TRBJ2-2	TGTGCCAGCCGCGACTGGAACACCGGGGAGCTGTTTTTT	CASRDWNTGELFF
TRBD1	TRBV5-6	-	TRBJ1-5	TGTGCCAGCAGCCGCGATGGACAGGCCCTGATACCGCCCCAGCATTTT	CASSRDGQALIPPQHF
TRBD1	TRBV29-1	few	TRBJ1-2	TGCAGCGTTGAAGGAGGACAGGGAGGGGATGGCTACACCTTC	CSVEGGQGGDGYTF
-	TRBV12-3/TRBV12-4	-	TRBJ2-3	TGTGCCAGCAGCATTTCTAGCACAGATACGCAGTATTTT	CASSISSTDTQYF
-	TRBV28	-	TRBJ2-1	TGTGCCAGTGGGGAATCCTACAATGAGCAGTTCTTC	CASGESYNEQFF
-	TRBV2	-	TRBJ1-1	TGTGCCAGCAATGACGGAAACACTGAAGCTTTCTTT	CASNDGNTEAFF
-	TRBV12-3/TRBV12-4	-	TRBJ2-7	TGTGCCAGCAGTCCGGACCGGGCCGGAGAGGGGGAGCAGTACTTC	CASSPDRAGEGEQYF
-	TRBV29-1	once	TRBJ2-4	TGCAGCGTTCTTCGGGATCAAAACATTCAGTACTTC	CSVLRDQNIQYF
-	TRBV28	-	TRBJ1-1	TGTGCCAGCAGTTTTAGCGGGACCGTTAACACTGAAGCTTTCTTT	CASSFSGTVNTEAFF
TRBD2	TRBV12-3/TRBV12-4	-	TRBJ2-1	TGTGCCAGCAGTTTCCTCTCTAGCGGGGGTTACAATGAGCAGTTCTTC	CASSFLSSGGYNEQFF
-	TRBV6-2/TRBV6-3	-	TRBJ1-1	TGTGCCAGCAGTGACACTATACCTGAAGCTTTCTTT	CASSDTIPEAFF
-	TRBV3-1	-	TRBJ1-5	TGTGCCAGCAGCCAAGAAGCTCAGGCCGGCGTGAGCAATCAGCCCCAGCATTTT	CASSQEAQAGVSNQPQHF
-	TRBV4-3	-	TRBJ2-3	TGCGCCAGCAGCCAAGATCTGGCAGGGGATTGGGATACGCAGTATTTT	CASSQDLAGDWDTQYF
-	TRBV9	-	TRBJ2-1	TGTGCCAGCAGCGAGACGGGCGGGGCAGACAATGAGCAGTTCTTC	CASSETGGADNEQFF
-	TRBV6-5	few	TRBJ2-1	TGTGCCAGCAGTTACAGTGACAACTACAATGAGCAGTTCTTC	CASSYSDNYNEQFF
TRBD1	TRBV28	few	TRBJ2-7	TGTGCCAGCGGATTCCCCCGGGACAGGGAACCCTACGAGCAGTACTTC	CASGFPRDREPYEQYF
TRBD1	TRBV2	-	TRBJ2-3	TGTGCCAGCAGTGAATTGGGACAGGCCCCAGATACGCAGTATTTT	CASSELGQAPDTQYF
-	TRBV7-9	-	TRBJ2-4	TGTGCCAGCAGTCCTCAGGGGAATCTAGCCAAAAACATTCAGTACTTC	CASSPQGNLAKNIQYF
-	TRBV9	once	TRBJ2-3	TGTGCCGGCAGCGTCGGGAACGAACCGAGCACAGATACGCAGTATTTT	CAGSVGNEPSTDTQYF
-	TRBV5-1	-	TRBJ2-7	TGCGCCAGCGGCCCACCAACAGGTACTCACTACGAGCAGTACTTC	CASGPPTGTHYEQYF
-	TRBV5-1	-	TRBJ2-1	TGCGCCAGCAGCTATCTAGGGGGGTCTAAAGATGAGCAGTTCTTC	CASSYLGGSKDEQFF
-	TRBV12-3/TRBV12-4	few	TRBJ2-1	TGTGCCAGCAGTCCATGGCCTAGGCAGTTCTTC	CASSPWPRQFF
TRBD2	TRBV27	-	TRBJ2-1	TGTGCCAGCAGTAGCGGGGGGGCCTTAGCCTACAATGAGCAGTTCTTC	CASSSGGALAYNEQFF